This T cell receptor (beta chain) was recorded in a study of regulatory T cells in long-lasting Graves disease. The table lists this clonotype with many counts. Sample time point: persistent/refractory GD, antithyroid drugs over 5 years with positive TRAb. RNA extracted from PBMCs served as the sequencing template. Roughly 10 milliliters of peripheral blood were drawn into EDTA tubes. Investigators prepared the TCR beta libraries by applying iRepertoire HTBI primers and Arm-PCR of CDR3 regions. Using its own MiXCR run on the multiplex PCR reads, TCRdb lists one record per CDR3 protein. The sample holds hundreds of thousands of distinct CDR3 sequences, 30% seen once. Sequences were derived from peripheral blood mononuclear cells (PBMCs), sampled when the disease was refractory, from a patient treated with antithyroid drugs. The receptor was derived from a female donor with Graves disease.

The CDR3 sequence is CASSLGSVSNYGYTF. CDR3 DNA sequence: TGTGCCAGCAGTTTAGGGTCCGTTTCTAACTATGGCTACACCTTC. The chain has TRBV12-3 or TRBV12-4 and TRBJ1-2, with D uncertain. The CDR3 consists of 15 residues. V gave up 1 base and J gave up 0 bases, with 9 bases separating them.